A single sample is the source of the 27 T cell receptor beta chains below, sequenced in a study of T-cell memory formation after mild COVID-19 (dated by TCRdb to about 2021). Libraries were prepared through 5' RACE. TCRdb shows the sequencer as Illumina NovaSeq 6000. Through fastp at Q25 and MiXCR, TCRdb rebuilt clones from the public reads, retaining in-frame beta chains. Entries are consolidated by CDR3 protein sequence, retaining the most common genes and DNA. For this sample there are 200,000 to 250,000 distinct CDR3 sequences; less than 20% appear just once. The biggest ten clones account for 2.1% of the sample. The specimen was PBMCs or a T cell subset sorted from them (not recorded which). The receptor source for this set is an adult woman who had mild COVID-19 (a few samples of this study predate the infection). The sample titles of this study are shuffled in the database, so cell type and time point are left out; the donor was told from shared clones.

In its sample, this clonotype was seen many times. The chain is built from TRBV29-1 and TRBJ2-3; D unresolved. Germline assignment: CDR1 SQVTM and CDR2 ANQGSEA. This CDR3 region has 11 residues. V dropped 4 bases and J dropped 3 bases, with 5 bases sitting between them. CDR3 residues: CSVAPTDTQYF. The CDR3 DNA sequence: TGCAGCGTTGCCCCGACAGATACGCAGTATTTT.

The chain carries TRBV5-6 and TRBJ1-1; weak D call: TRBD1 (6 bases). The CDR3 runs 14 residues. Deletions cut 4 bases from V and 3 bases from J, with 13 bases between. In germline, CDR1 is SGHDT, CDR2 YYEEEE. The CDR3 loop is CASSQDRRDTEAFF. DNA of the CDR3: TGTGCCAGCAGCCAAGACAGGAGGGACACTGAAGCTTTCTTT.

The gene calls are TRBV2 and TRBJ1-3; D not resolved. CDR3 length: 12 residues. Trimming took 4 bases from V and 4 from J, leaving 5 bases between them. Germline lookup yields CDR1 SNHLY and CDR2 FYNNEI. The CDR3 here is CASSAQGNTIYF. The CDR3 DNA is TGTGCCAGCAGTGCCCAAGGAAACACCATATATTTT.

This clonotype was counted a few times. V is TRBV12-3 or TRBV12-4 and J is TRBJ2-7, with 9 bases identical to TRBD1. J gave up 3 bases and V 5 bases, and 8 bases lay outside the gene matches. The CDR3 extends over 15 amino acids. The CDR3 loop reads CASSLSGTGNYEQYF. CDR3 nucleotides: TGTGCCAGCAGTCTATCCGGGACAGGGAACTACGAGCAGTACTTC.

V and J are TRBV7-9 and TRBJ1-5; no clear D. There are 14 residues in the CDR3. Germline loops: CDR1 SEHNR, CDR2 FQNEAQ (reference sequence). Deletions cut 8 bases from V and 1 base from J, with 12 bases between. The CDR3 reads CASSWIDSNQPQHF. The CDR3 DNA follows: TGTGCCAGCTCGTGGATTGACAGCAATCAGCCCCAGCATTTT.

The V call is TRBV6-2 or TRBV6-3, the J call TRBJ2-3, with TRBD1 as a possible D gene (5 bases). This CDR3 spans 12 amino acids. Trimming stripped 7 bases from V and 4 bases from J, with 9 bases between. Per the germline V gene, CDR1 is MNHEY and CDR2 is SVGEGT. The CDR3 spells CASNDRADTQYF. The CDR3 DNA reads TGTGCCAGCAACGACAGAGCAGATACGCAGTATTTT.

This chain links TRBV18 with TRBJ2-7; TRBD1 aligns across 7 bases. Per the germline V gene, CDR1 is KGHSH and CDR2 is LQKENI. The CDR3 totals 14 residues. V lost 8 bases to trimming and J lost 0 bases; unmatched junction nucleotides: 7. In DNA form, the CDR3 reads TGTGCCAGCACCCAGGACAGGAACTCCTACGAGCAGTACTTC. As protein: CASTQDRNSYEQYF.

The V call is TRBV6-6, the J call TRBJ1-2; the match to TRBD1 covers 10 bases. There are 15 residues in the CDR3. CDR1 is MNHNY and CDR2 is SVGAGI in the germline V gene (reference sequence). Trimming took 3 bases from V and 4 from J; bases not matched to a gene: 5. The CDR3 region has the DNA TGTGCCAGCAGTTATGACAGGGGGCAAAGCTATGGCTACACCTTC. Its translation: CASSYDRGQSYGYTF.

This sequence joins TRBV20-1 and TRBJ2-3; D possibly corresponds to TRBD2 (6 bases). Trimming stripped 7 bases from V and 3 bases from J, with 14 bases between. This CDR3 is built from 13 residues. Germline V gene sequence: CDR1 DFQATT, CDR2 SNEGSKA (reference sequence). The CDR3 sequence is CSGGYGRTDTQYF. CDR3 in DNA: TGCAGTGGGGGGTATGGGAGGACAGATACGCAGTATTTT.

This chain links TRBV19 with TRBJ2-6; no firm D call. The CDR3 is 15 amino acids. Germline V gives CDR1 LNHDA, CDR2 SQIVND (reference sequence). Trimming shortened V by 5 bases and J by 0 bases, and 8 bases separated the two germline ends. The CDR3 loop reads CASSPLLSGANVLTF. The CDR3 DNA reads TGTGCCAGTAGTCCTCTACTCTCTGGGGCCAACGTCCTGACTTTC.

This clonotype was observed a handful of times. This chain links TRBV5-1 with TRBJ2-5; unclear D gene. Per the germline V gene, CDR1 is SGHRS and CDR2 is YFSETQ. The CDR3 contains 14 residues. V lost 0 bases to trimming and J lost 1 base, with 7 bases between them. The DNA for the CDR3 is TGCGCCAGCAGCTTGGGGAGTGTCCAAGAGACCCAGTACTTC. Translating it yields CASSLGSVQETQYF.

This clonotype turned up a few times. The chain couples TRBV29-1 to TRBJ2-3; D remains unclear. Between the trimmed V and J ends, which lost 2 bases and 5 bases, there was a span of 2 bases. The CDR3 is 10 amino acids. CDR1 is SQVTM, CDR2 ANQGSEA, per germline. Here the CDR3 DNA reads TGCAGCGTTGAAAAAGATACGCAGTATTTT. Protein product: CSVEKDTQYF.

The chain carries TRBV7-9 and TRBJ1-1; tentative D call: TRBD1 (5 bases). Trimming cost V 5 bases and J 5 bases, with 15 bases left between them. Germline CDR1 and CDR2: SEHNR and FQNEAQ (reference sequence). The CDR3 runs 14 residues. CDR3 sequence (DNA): TGTGCCAGCAGCGGGACCCGAGTGGGTACTGAAGCTTTCTTT. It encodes CASSGTRVGTEAFF.

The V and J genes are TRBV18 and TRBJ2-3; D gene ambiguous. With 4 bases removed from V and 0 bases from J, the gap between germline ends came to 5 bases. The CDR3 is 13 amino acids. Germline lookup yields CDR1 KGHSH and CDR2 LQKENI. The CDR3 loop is CASSQGSTDTQYF. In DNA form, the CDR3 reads TGTGCCAGCTCACAGGGAAGCACAGATACGCAGTATTTT.

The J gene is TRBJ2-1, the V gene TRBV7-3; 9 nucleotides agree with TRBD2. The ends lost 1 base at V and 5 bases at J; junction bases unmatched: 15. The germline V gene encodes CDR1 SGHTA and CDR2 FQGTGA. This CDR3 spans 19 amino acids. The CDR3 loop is CASSLNFRLAGIGNNEQFF. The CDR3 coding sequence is TGTGCCAGCAGCTTAAACTTTAGGCTAGCGGGAATCGGGAACAATGAGCAGTTCTTC.

CDR3 residues: CASSVGRQGDGYTF. The DNA of the CDR3 is TGTGCCAGCAGCGTAGGCAGACAGGGTGACGGCTACACCTTC. The chain joins TRBV9 to TRBJ1-2; TRBD1 matches at 7 bases. This CDR3 spans 14 amino acids. Trimming took 0 bases from V and 8 from J; bases not matched to a gene: 7. The germline CDR1 and CDR2 sequences are SGDLS and YYNGEE.

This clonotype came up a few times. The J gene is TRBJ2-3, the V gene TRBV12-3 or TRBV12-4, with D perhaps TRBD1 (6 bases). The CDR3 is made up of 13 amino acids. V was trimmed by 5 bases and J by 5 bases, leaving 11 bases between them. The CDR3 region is CASSPQGIDTQYF. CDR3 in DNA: TGTGCCAGCAGTCCGCAGGGGATAGATACGCAGTATTTT.

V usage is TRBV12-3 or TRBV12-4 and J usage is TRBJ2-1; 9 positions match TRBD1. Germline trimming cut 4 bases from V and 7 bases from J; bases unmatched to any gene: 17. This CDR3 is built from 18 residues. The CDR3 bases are TGTGCCAGCAGTTACAGGGGGCCGCTGGGCCTAGTGGGGAATGAGCAGTTCTTC. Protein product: CASSYRGPLGLVGNEQFF.

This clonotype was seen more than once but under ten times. The CDR3 sequence is CASSPPGQAHEAFF. For the CDR3, the DNA is TGTGCCAGCAGTCCCCCCGGACAGGCCCATGAAGCTTTCTTT. This chain joins TRBV6-2 or TRBV6-3 and TRBJ1-1; 7 bases line up with TRBD1. Unmatched junction bases numbered 10, after V lost 5 bases and J lost 7 bases. Germline V gives CDR1 MNHEY, CDR2 SVGEGT. The CDR3 is made up of 14 amino acids.

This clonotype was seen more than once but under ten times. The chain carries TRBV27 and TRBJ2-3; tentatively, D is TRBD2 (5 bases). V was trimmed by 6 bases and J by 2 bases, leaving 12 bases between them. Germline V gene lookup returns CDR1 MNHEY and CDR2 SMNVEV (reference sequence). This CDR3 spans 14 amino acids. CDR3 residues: CASSGISTTDTQYF. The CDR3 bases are TGTGCCAGCAGCGGGATCTCTACCACAGATACGCAGTATTTT.

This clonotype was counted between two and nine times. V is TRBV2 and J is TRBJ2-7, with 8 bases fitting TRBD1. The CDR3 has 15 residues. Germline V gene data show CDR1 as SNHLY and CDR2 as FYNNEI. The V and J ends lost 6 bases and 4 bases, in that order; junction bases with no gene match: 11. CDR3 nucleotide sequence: TGTGCCAGCAGCAGCTCCGGGACAGGCCTTTACGAGCAGTACTTC. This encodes CASSSSGTGLYEQYF.

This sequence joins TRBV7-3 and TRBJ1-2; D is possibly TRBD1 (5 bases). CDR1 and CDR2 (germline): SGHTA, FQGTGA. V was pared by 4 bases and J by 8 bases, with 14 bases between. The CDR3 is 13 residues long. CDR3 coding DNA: TGTGCCAGCAGCTCGGGACTCCCCCAGGGCTACACCTTC. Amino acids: CASSSGLPQGYTF. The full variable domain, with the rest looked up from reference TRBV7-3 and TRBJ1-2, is GAGVSQTPSNKVTEKGKYVELRCDPISGHTALYWYRQSLGQGPEFLIYFQGTGAADDSGLPNDRFFAVRPEGSVSTLKIQRTERGDSAVYLCASSSGLPQGYTFGSGTRLTVV.

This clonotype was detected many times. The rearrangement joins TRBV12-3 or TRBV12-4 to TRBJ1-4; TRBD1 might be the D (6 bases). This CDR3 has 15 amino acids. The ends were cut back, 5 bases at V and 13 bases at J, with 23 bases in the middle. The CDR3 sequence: CASSALKGGVGGLFF. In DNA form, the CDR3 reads TGTGCCAGCAGTGCACTTAAAGGGGGGGTAGGCGGACTGTTTTTT.

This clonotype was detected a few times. The CDR3 sequence: CASSVAGLDTGELFF. The CDR3, as DNA: TGTGCCAGCAGCGTAGCGGGACTCGACACCGGGGAGCTGTTTTTT. This chain links TRBV9 with TRBJ2-2; TRBD2 might be the D (6 bases). With 0 bases removed from V and 3 bases from J, the gap between germline ends came to 9 bases. CDR1 and CDR2 (germline): SGDLS, YYNGEE. This CDR3 has 15 amino acids.

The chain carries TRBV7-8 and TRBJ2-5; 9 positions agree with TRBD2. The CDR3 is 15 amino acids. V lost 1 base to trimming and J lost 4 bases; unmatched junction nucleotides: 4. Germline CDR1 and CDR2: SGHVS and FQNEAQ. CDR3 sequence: CASSLGTSVGETQYF. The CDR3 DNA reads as TGTGCCAGCAGCTTAGGGACTAGCGTAGGAGAGACCCAGTACTTC.

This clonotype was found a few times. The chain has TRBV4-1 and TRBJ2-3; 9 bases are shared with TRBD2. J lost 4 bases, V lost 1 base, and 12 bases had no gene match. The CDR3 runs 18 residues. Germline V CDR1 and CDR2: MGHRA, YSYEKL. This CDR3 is CASSQVGTSLRGADTQYF. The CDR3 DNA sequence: TGCGCCAGCAGCCAAGTCGGGACTAGCCTCCGCGGGGCAGATACGCAGTATTTT.

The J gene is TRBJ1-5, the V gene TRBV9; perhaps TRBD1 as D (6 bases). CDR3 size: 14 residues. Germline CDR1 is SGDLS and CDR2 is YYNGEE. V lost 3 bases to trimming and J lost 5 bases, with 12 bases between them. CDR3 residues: CASSAQGLDQPQHF. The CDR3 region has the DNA TGTGCCAGCAGCGCGCAGGGGTTGGATCAGCCCCAGCATTTT. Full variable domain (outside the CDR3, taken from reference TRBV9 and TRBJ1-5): DSGVTQTPKHLITATGQRVTLRCSPRSGDLSVYWYQQSLDQGLQFLIQYYNGEERAKGNILERFSAQQFPDLHSELNLSSLELGDSALYFCASSAQGLDQPQHFGDGTRLSIL.